This TCR beta chain was identified during a study of blood T cell repertoires in COVID-19 (dated by TCRdb to about 2020). In the study overall: The collaborator samples originated in the United States, Italy and Spain and spanned the acute and convalescent phases of COVID-19. The samples were drawn from two sources: the first 160 participants of the ongoing ImmuneRACE study, and 950 to 1,500 subjects contributed by 6 global collaborators. The material from the prospective study consisted of cDNA or gDNA derived from T cells, B-cell-depleted T cells, or PBMCs. The dataset comprised deeply sampled blood TCRbeta repertoires from subjects exposed to, actively infected with, or recovered from COVID-19. The repertoires were released in a freely available public database meant as a resource for research on the immune response to SARS-CoV-2. HLA class I and class II types, where available, came from metadata supplied by the sample provider rather than from assay-based typing. Nearly every sample came with metadata listing a de-identified subject ID, COVID-19 status, age in years and sex.

Overall study results and their limits: How much clinical and demographic metadata was included differed by source and by participant, and the metadata was provided uncurated.

Collaborating institutions collected whole blood in K2EDTA tubes following their own protocols. For TCRbeta analysis, collaborators shipped samples in one of three forms: frozen whole blood, isolated PBMCs, or DNA extracted from either of those sample types. TCRbeta CDR3 regions were amplified from genomic DNA by means of the immunoSEQ Assay, a bias-controlled multiplex PCR. Per the source publication's procedure: Within the assay, amplification of reference gene primers was used to estimate how many nucleated cells each sample contained. To quantify the absolute abundance of each unique TCRbeta CDR3 rearrangement, sequence reads were collapsed and filtered. For each sample, productive Simpson clonality was calculated as the square root of Simpson's diversity index over productive rearrangements. The immuneACCESS repertoire file appears here via TCRdb, limited to in-frame rearrangements. These files lack a portion of the clones; in checked studies, under half of the deficit traces to unresolved V genes, and the cause of the others is not known. V and J calls and clone size are copied from that table; D and trimming were computed from the DNA. In this sample the table shows about 99,000 clones, roughly 84% of which occur a single time. The top ten clonotypes cover 10% to 15% of the sample.

The CDR3, cysteine through phenylalanine, is 17 amino acids long. The entry retains the CDR3 DNA only, 51 bases that are in frame from base 1. The germline ends are 17 bases apart after V is trimmed by 0 bases and J by 4 bases. In the germline V gene, CDR1 corresponds to MNHNS and CDR2 to SASEGT. Notes on this clone: The target of this receptor is not known. Base-call qualities are not available, and no considerably larger clone is one nucleotide away.

This TCR came from a human donor in a cohort sampled during active or convalescent COVID-19. The sample comprised peripheral blood. The rearranged segments are TRBV6-1 and TRBJ2-3; TRBD2 is a possible D gene, resting on 6 matching bases. DNA sequence: TGTGCCAGCAGTGAAGCGCGGGCGGGGAGAGGGGCAGATACGCAGTATTTT. Its translation is CASSEARAGRGADTQYF.